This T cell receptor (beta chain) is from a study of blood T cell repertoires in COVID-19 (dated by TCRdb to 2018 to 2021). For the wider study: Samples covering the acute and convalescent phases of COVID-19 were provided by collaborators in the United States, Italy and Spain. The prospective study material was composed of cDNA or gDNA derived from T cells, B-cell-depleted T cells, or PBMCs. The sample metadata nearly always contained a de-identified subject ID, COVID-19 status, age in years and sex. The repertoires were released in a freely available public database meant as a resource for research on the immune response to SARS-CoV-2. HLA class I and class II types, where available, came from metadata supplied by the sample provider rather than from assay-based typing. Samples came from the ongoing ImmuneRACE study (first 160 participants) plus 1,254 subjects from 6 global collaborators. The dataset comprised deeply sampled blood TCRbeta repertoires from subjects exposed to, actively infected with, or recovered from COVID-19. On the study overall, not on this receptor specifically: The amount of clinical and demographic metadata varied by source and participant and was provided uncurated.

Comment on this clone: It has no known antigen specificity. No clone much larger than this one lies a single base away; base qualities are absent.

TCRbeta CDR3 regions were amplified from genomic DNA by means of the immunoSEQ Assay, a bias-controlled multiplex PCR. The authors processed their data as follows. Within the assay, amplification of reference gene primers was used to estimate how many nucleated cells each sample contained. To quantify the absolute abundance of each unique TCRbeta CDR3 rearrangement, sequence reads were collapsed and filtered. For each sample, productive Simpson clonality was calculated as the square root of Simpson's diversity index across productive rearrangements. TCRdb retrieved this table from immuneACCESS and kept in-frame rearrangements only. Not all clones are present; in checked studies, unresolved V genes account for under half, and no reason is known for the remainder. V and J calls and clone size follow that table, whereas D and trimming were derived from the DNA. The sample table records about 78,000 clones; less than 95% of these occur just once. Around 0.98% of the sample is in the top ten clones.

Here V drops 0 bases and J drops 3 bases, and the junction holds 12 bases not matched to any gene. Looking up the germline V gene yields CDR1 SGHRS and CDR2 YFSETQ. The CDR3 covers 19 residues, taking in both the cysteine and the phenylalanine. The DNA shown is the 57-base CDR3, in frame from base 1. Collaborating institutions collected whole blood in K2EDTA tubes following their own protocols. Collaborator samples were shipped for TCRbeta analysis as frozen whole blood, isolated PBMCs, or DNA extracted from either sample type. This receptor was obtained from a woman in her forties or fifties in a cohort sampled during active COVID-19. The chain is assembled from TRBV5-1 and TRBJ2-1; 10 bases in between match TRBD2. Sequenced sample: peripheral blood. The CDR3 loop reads CASSLVSSGRALVYNEQFF. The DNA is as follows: TGCGCCAGCAGCTTGGTTTCGAGCGGGAGGGCCTTAGTCTACAATGAGCAGTTCTTC.